This T cell receptor beta chain was sequenced in a study of CD8+ T cells in alopecia areata. The authors extracted RNA and reverse transcribed it into cDNA as the sequencing template. Repertoires were generated with immunoSEQ multiplex PCR, while TCRdb's copy carries only in-frame clones and drops some. The table has 150,000 or so clones, more than 75% seen once. The V gene lost 3 bases and the J gene lost 0 bases, with 9 bases spanning the gap. Germline V gene sequence: CDR1 SGHNT, CDR2 YYREEE (reference sequence). This CDR3 has 14 amino acids. Specimen: CD8+ T cells sorted from blood, collected at week 0. This TCR was recovered from a human donor with alopecia areata. This rearrangement joins TRBV5-4 to TRBJ1-2; no clear D. This CDR3 reads CASSSELANYGYTF. CDR3 nucleotides: TGTGCCAGCAGCTCCGAACTAGCTAACTATGGCTACACCTTC.